This T cell receptor (beta chain) was observed in a study of tumor-infiltrating lymphocytes in localized non-small cell lung cancer. Trimming cost V 2 bases and J 11 bases, with 12 bases left between them. The CDR3 is 11 residues long. Per germline, CDR1 DFQATT and CDR2 SNEGSKA (reference sequence). The table came from immunoSEQ multiplex PCR; TCRdb's copy has only in-frame clones and leaves some out. Found here are around 1,500 clones, approximately 81% of them singletons; the top ten hold roughly 7%. This sequence was found in a human donor with non-small cell lung cancer. This rearrangement joins TRBV20-1 to TRBJ2-5; no clear D. Source material: lung tumor tissue. The CDR3, as DNA: TGCAGTGCTAGATCACGAGGTGAGCAGTACTTC. This codes for CSARSRGEQYF.